The T cell receptor (beta chain) under discussion was sequenced for a study of blood T cells in healthy people across ages. Each sample yielded at least 6 million isolated PBMCs. As to this clonotype: Its antigen remains unidentified. One junction end does not reproduce the germline sequence, and a read error may be involved.

Study-level points and caveats: Since the PBMCs were unsorted, naive and antigen-experienced cells could not be conclusively compared.

A second PCR, run for about 6 to 11 cycles, used a sample-barcoded 5' primer plus a J-beta primer mix. TCRdb used MiXCR to reprocess the 5' RACE reads, holding one entry per CDR3 protein. The table shows roughly 800,000 distinct CDR3 sequences, with 55% to 70% occurring only once. The source is a man aged 25 to 40 in good health. The sequenced material came from blood.

CDR3 residues: CASISLKGGHTDAFF. CDR3 in DNA: TGTGCCAGCATTTCCCTTAAGGGGGGGCACACTGACGCTTTCTTT. J is TRBJ1-1 and V is TRBV6-5, with D maybe TRBD1 (6 bases). Germline lookup yields CDR1 MNHEY and CDR2 SVGAGI. This CDR3 region has 15 residues.